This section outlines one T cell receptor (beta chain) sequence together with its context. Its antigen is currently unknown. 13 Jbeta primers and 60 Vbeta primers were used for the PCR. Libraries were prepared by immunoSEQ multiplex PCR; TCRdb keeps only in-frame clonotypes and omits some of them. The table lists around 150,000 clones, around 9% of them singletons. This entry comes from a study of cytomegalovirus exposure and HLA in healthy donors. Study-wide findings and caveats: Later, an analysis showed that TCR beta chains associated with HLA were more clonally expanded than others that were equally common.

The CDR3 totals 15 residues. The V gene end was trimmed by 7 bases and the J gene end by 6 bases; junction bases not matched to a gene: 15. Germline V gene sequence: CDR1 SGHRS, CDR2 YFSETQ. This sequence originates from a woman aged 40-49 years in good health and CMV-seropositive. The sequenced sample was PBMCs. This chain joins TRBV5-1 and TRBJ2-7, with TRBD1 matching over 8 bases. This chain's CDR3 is CASRSALDRAREQYF. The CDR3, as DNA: TGCGCCAGCCGCTCTGCCCTGGACAGGGCGCGCGAGCAGTACTTC.